This entry lists 10 T cell receptor beta chains sequenced from one sample in a study of cytomegalovirus exposure and HLA in healthy donors. 60 Vbeta and 13 Jbeta primers were used in PCR. Sequencing was performed with immunoSEQ multiplex PCR; in TCRdb, only in-frame clones are kept and a portion is missing. This sample carries some 240,000 clones, around 90% of them seen once, and the ten largest clones take 1.5% to 2%. The specimen was PBMCs. The receptor set was obtained from a girl aged 2 to 10 in good health and CMV-seronegative.

This clone was detected only a few times. The DNA for the CDR3 is TGTGCCAGCAGTGTAACAGACCTCATGAACACTGAAGCTTTCTTT. It is translated as CASSVTDLMNTEAFF. The chain links TRBV6-1 to TRBJ1-1; D is unclear. V shed 4 bases and J shed 0 bases, with 12 bases lying between them. CDR1 is MNHNS and CDR2 is SASEGT in the germline V gene. CDR3 size: 15 residues.

CDR3 DNA sequence: TGTGCCACCCGACTAGCGGGAACTTTCTCCTACAATGAGCAGTTCTTC. It encodes CATRLAGTFSYNEQFF. The chain links TRBV27 to TRBJ2-1, with 11 bases that match TRBD2. Germline assignment: CDR1 MNHEY and CDR2 SMNVEV (reference sequence). This CDR3 contains 16 residues. The V segment lost 10 bases and the J segment 0 bases; nucleotides outside the gene matches: 8.

This chain uses TRBV11-3 with TRBJ2-3; D is undetermined. The CDR3 has 14 amino acids. CDR1 SGHNT and CDR2 YENEEA come from the germline V gene. Trimming left V 1 base short and J 0 bases short, with 5 bases between. CDR3 sequence (DNA): TGTGCCAGCAGCTTAGGGGCTAGCACAGATACGCAGTATTTT. Protein: CASSLGASTDTQYF. The entire variable domain, with the rest obtained from reference TRBV11-3 and TRBJ2-3, is as follows: EAGVVQSPRYKIIEKKQPVAFWCNPISGHNTLYWYLQNLGQGPELLIRYENEEAVDDSQLPKDRFSAERLKGVDSTLKIQPAELGDSAVYLCASSLGASTDTQYFGPGTRLTVL.

The rearrangement links TRBV18 to TRBJ2-1, with TRBD2 matching over 11 bases. The CDR3 totals 15 residues. The junction had 5 bases not matched to a gene; V was cut back by 3 bases and J by 7 bases. Germline assignment: CDR1 KGHSH and CDR2 LQKENI. This CDR3 reads CASSPTSGSGNEQFF. The CDR3 DNA sequence: TGTGCCAGCTCACCTACTAGCGGGAGCGGGAATGAGCAGTTCTTC.

This chain connects TRBV12-5 to TRBJ2-7; 12 positions match TRBD1. Looked up from germline, CDR1 is LGHNT and CDR2 is FRNRAP. V lost 6 bases to trimming and J lost 4 bases; unmatched junction nucleotides: 4. The CDR3 is 14 amino acids. The CDR3 nucleotides are TGTGCTAGTGGGGGGACAGGGGGCGGTTACGAGCAGTACTTC. As protein: CASGGTGGGYEQYF.

The gene calls are TRBV28 and TRBJ1-1, with TRBD1 as a possible D gene (5 bases). V gave up 6 bases and J gave up 6 bases, with 20 bases separating them. Germline CDR1 reads MDHEN; CDR2 reads SYDVKM. The CDR3 contains 15 residues. CDR3 amino acids: CASSLGPSGRPEAFF. CDR3 nucleotides: TGTGCCAGCAGCTTGGGGCCCTCGGGTCGGCCTGAAGCTTTCTTT.

The genes are TRBV2 and TRBJ2-6; D might be TRBD2 (6 bases). CDR1 and CDR2 from the germline V gene are SNHLY and FYNNEI. There are 14 residues in the CDR3. With 11 bases removed from V and 1 base from J, the gap between germline ends came to 12 bases. CDR3 loop: CAPWGVSGANVLTF. Here the CDR3 DNA reads TGTGCCCCCTGGGGGGTATCTGGGGCCAACGTCCTGACTTTC.

V and J are TRBV18 and TRBJ2-1, with 8 bases that match TRBD2. V trimming: 3 bases; J trimming: 13 bases; junction bases outside the gene matches: 5. CDR3 size: 12 residues. Germline V gene sequence: CDR1 KGHSH, CDR2 LQKENI. The CDR3 coding sequence is TGTGCCAGCTCACCTCCCGGGACTAGACAGTTCTTC. As protein: CASSPPGTRQFF.

J is TRBJ1-4 and V is TRBV6-1; no definite D call. The CDR3 has 15 residues. Per germline, CDR1 MNHNS and CDR2 SASEGT. V dropped 0 bases and J dropped 0 bases, with 5 bases sitting between them. The CDR3 region is CASSEAAPTNEKLFF. The CDR3 DNA reads TGTGCCAGCAGTGAAGCGGCTCCAACTAATGAAAAACTGTTTTTT.

V and J are TRBV6-1 and TRBJ1-2; a possible D gene is TRBD1 (5 bases). CDR3 size: 13 residues. The ends were cut back, 6 bases at V and 4 bases at J, with 12 bases in the middle. The germline gives CDR1 MNHNS, CDR2 SASEGT. This CDR3 reads CASSLDSGYGYTF. The CDR3 coding sequence is TGTGCCAGCAGCTTAGACAGTGGCTATGGCTACACCTTC.